One and the same sample provided the 26 T cell receptor beta chains below, sequenced in a study of read filtering for tumor transcriptome and immune sequencing. This library used approximately 370 ng RNA and molecular barcoded adaptors spanning alpha/delta and beta/gamma chains. TCRdb used MiXCR to reprocess the reads, holding one entry per CDR3 protein. The sample carries about 130,000 distinct CDR3 sequences, about 13% recorded once. The sequenced sample consisted of a population of CD138-negative cells sorted from bone marrow. The receptors stem from a donor at least 40 years old with multiple myeloma.

There are a few counts of this clonotype. Its ends do not fully match the called genes, so a read error is possible. The chain combines TRBV5-5 with TRBJ2-1; unclear D gene. Per germline, CDR1 SGHKS and CDR2 YYEKEE (reference sequence). The length of the CDR3 is 15 residues. CDR3 bases: TGTGCCAGCAGCTTAGCCCTGAGCTCCTACGATGAGCAGTTCTTC. This encodes CASSLALSSYDEQFF.

J is TRBJ2-3 and V is TRBV6-2 or TRBV6-3; D possibly corresponds to TRBD2 (6 bases). From germline, CDR1 is MNHEY and CDR2 SVGEGT. CDR3 length: 15 amino acids. The V gene lost 6 bases and the J gene lost 0 bases, with 13 bases spanning the gap. The CDR3 reads CASSRGTPSTDTQYF. CDR3 coding DNA: TGTGCCAGCAGCCGTGGGACTCCAAGCACAGATACGCAGTATTTT.

In its sample, this clonotype was seen a few times. V usage is TRBV20-1 and J usage is TRBJ2-1, with 8 bases lining up with TRBD1. This CDR3 spans 12 amino acids. Germline assignment: CDR1 DFQATT and CDR2 SNEGSKA (reference sequence). V gave up 3 bases and J gave up 8 bases; unmatched junction bases: 3. Written as DNA, the CDR3 is TGCAGTGCTAGGAGGACAGGGTATGAGCAGTTCTTC. Protein: CSARRTGYEQFF.

In its sample, this clonotype was seen many times. The chain has TRBV6-2 or TRBV6-3 and TRBJ2-5, with 7 bases that match TRBD1. Germline V gene lookup returns CDR1 MNHEY and CDR2 SVGEGT. This CDR3 has 13 amino acids. V was clipped by 5 bases and J by 4 bases; unmatched bases: 4. This CDR3 reads CASSRRQGETQYF. CDR3 sequence (DNA): TGTGCCAGCAGTCGTAGACAGGGAGAGACCCAGTACTTC.

The V and J genes are TRBV24-1 and TRBJ2-2; 10 nucleotides agree with TRBD1. The CDR3 runs to 19 residues. The germline V gene has CDR1 KGHDR and CDR2 SFDVKD. The V gene end was trimmed by 2 bases and the J gene end by 4 bases; junction bases not matched to a gene: 12. The CDR3 nucleotides are TGTGCCACCAGTGATTCGACAGGGGGCGAAGGGGTAATCACCGGGGAGCTGTTTTTT. This translates into CATSDSTGGEGVITGELFF.

About this clonotype: A clone one base away is much larger, so this may be a read error. CDR3 nucleotides: TGCAGTGCTAGCGGACCTACGGGGCTCGGCACTGAAGCTTTCTTT. It translates to CSASGPTGLGTEAFF. The chain recombines TRBV20-1 with TRBJ1-1; TRBD1 might be the D (5 bases). V dropped 3 bases and J dropped 4 bases, with 18 bases sitting between them. The germline V gene encodes CDR1 DFQATT and CDR2 SNEGSKA (reference sequence). The CDR3 spans 15 residues.

This clonotype was detected many times. The rearrangement joins TRBV5-5 to TRBJ1-5, with D possibly matching TRBD1 (6 bases). CDR3 length: 16 residues. CDR1 SGHKS and CDR2 YYEKEE come from the germline V gene (reference sequence). Trimming took 7 bases from V and 1 from J, leaving 18 bases between them. The CDR3 DNA follows: TGTGCCAGCTCGCGAGTCGGGGGCAAAAGCAATCAGCCCCAGCATTTT. The encoded protein is CASSRVGGKSNQPQHF. The full variable domain, with the rest looked up from reference TRBV5-5 and TRBJ1-5, is DAGVTQSPTHLIKTRGQQVTLRCSPISGHKSVSWYQQVLGQGPQFIFQYYEKEERGRGNFPDRFSARQFPNYSSELNVNALLLGDSALYLCASSRVGGKSNQPQHFGDGTRLSIL.

The chain couples TRBV20-1 to TRBJ1-5; no firm D call. Trimming pared 1 base from V and 0 bases from J, leaving 16 bases between. The germline V gene has CDR1 DFQATT and CDR2 SNEGSKA (reference sequence). CDR3 length: 17 amino acids. The CDR3 DNA reads TGCAGTGCTAGAGCCCTCCCTGACATCAGTAGCAATCAGCCCCAGCATTTT. Amino acids: CSARALPDISSNQPQHF.

About this clonotype: Germline and junction disagree at one end, which may indicate a read error. V is TRBV7-2 and J is TRBJ2-4; D is uncertain. The germline gives CDR1 SGHTA, CDR2 FQGNSA. The CDR3 has 14 residues. The CDR3 is CVSSFVGSKNIQYF. In nucleotides, the CDR3 is TGTGTCAGCAGCTTCGTAGGCTCCAAAAACATTCAGTACTTC.

This clonotype was seen many times. This chain uses TRBV6-1 with TRBJ2-1, with D unresolved. The ends were cut back, 6 bases at V and 3 bases at J, with 9 bases in the middle. The CDR3 consists of 13 residues. Germline CDR1 and CDR2: MNHNS and SASEGT. In DNA, the CDR3 is TGTGCCAGCAGATCGACCAACTACAATGAGCAGTTCTTC. Translated: CASRSTNYNEQFF.

This clonotype was recorded many times. This sequence joins TRBV29-1 and TRBJ1-1; D is ambiguous. Between the trimmed V and J ends, which lost 5 bases and 3 bases, there was a span of 7 bases. The CDR3 extends over 11 amino acids. The germline CDR1 and CDR2 sequences are SQVTM and ANQGSEA. CDR3 sequence reads: CSVLRHTEAFF. The CDR3 nucleotides are TGCAGCGTTCTTAGGCACACTGAAGCTTTCTTT.

This clonotype was detected many times. This rearrangement joins TRBV12-3 or TRBV12-4 to TRBJ2-2; 8 bases fit TRBD2. This CDR3 has 12 amino acids. CDR3 bases: TGTGCGCGGGAGGCGGACACCGGGGAGCTGTTTTTT. It yields the protein CAREADTGELFF.

For this clonotype: A read error is possible here, since a much larger clone lies one base away. The rearrangement joins TRBV12-3 or TRBV12-4 to TRBJ2-2; D perhaps matches TRBD1 (7 bases). Between the trimmed V and J ends, which lost 3 bases and 2 bases, there was a span of 22 bases. This CDR3 is 19 amino acids long. The CDR3 DNA reads as TGTGCCAGCAGTTTTAGGCAGGGGGGCAGGTTTGTCAACACCGGGGAGCTGTTTTTT. Amino acid sequence: CASSFRQGGRFVNTGELFF.

This clonotype has ten or more counts. The chain combines TRBV6-5 with TRBJ2-7; 9 bases are shared with TRBD2. V lost 6 bases, J lost 7 bases, and 10 bases stayed unmatched. CDR1 is MNHEY and CDR2 is SVGAGI in the germline V gene. The length of the CDR3 is 14 residues. Here the CDR3 reads CASRRLAAGLEQYF. The DNA for the CDR3 is TGTGCCAGCAGAAGACTAGCGGCTGGGTTAGAGCAGTACTTC.

Concerning this clonotype itself: A much larger clone differs by one base, so this may be a read error. This chain uses TRBV20-1 with TRBJ1-1; unclear D gene. CDR3 length equals 13 residues. V was trimmed by 2 bases and J by 6 bases, leaving 13 bases between them. Germline V gene lookup returns CDR1 DFQATT and CDR2 SNEGSKA (reference sequence). The CDR3 sequence: CSARTRPPPEAFF. DNA of the CDR3: TGCAGTGCTAGAACACGACCGCCACCTGAAGCTTTCTTT.

This clonotype was observed a few times. This rearrangement joins TRBV7-9 to TRBJ2-7; D may correspond to TRBD1 or TRBD2 (5 bases each). Trimming pared 2 bases from V and 1 base from J, leaving 12 bases between. This CDR3 region has 15 residues. Germline-derived CDR1 and CDR2 are SEHNR and FQNEAQ (reference sequence). This CDR3 is CASSLMGDRSYEQYF. In DNA form, the CDR3 reads TGTGCCAGCAGCTTAATGGGGGATCGGTCCTACGAGCAGTACTTC. Looking up the rest from reference TRBV7-9 and TRBJ2-7 gives the full variable domain: DTGVSQNPRHKITKRGQNVTFRCDPISEHNRLYWYRQTLGQGPEFLTYFQNEAQLEKSRLLSDRFSAERPKGSFSTLEIQRTEQGDSAMYLCASSLMGDRSYEQYFGPGTRLTVT.

At least ten counts were recorded for this clonotype. The junction and the germline gene differ at one end; a read error may be behind it. The gene calls are TRBV20-1 and TRBJ2-1; D is perhaps TRBD2 (5 bases). The CDR3 is 8 amino acids. CDR1 is DFQATT, CDR2 SNEGSKA, per germline (reference sequence). In nucleotides, the CDR3 is TGCAGTGCTTGGAACGGGATCTTC. This gives the protein CSAWNGIF.

The V and J genes are TRBV7-9 and TRBJ1-3; 10 nucleotides agree with TRBD1. Germline-derived CDR1 and CDR2 are SEHNR and FQNEAQ (reference sequence). The trim removed 5 bases at V and 6 bases at J, leaving 7 bases unmatched. The CDR3 is made up of 15 amino acids. The CDR3 loop is CASSLDRGLENTIYF. In nucleotides, the CDR3 is TGTGCCAGCAGCCTCGACAGGGGGCTCGAAAACACCATATATTTT.

About this clonotype: The final CDR3 position lacks the conserved phenylalanine or tryptophan, pointing to a likely read error. This chain uses TRBV7-9 with TRBJ1-1, with D hard to call. The ends were cut back, 2 bases at V and 0 bases at J, with 10 bases in the middle. The CDR3 covers 15 residues. The germline gives CDR1 SEHNR, CDR2 FQNEAQ (reference sequence). This chain's CDR3 is CASSLNSLMNTEAFL. The CDR3 nucleotides are TGTGCCAGCAGCTTAAACAGCTTGATGAACACTGAAGCTTTCCTT.

This clonotype was detected many times. This rearrangement joins TRBV27 to TRBJ1-5; D is unclear. V was cut by 3 bases and J by 4 bases, with 7 bases left in between. Germline V gene lookup returns CDR1 MNHEY and CDR2 SMNVEV (reference sequence). The CDR3 runs 13 residues. Here the CDR3 DNA reads TGTGCCAGCAGTTTGGTGGGGAATCAGCCCCAGCATTTT. This encodes CASSLVGNQPQHF.

At least ten counts were recorded for this clonotype. The rearrangement uses TRBV11-1 and TRBJ2-3; D not certain. V lost 2 bases and J 4 bases, leaving 7 bases between the germline ends. Germline lookup yields CDR1 SGHAT and CDR2 FQDESV (reference sequence). This CDR3 spans 13 amino acids. This CDR3 is CASSLQPADTQYF. CDR3 bases: TGTGCCAGCAGCTTACAGCCGGCAGATACGCAGTATTTT.

This clonotype was counted ten times or more. The J gene is TRBJ2-1, the V gene TRBV20-1; perhaps TRBD2 as D (6 bases). From germline, CDR1 is DFQATT and CDR2 SNEGSKA (reference sequence). The V gene lost 6 bases and the J gene lost 0 bases, with 9 bases spanning the gap. The CDR3 spans 13 residues. As DNA, the CDR3 is TGCAGTGCACCCGGGAGCTCCTACAATGAGCAGTTCTTC. It translates to CSAPGSSYNEQFF.

To note about this clonotype: Being one base from a much bigger clone, this may be a read error. J is TRBJ2-3 and V is TRBV10-3; 13 bases match TRBD2. The CDR3 extends over 16 amino acids. CDR1 ENHRY and CDR2 SYGVKD come from the germline V gene. The CDR3 sequence is CAISEGLAGATDSQYF. CDR3 nucleotide sequence: TGTGCCATCAGTGAGGGACTAGCGGGGGCCACAGATTCGCAGTATTTT.

This clonotype occurred many times. The V and J genes are TRBV2 and TRBJ1-1, with 9 bases aligning to TRBD1. This CDR3 spans 14 amino acids. Germline CDR1 reads SNHLY; CDR2 reads FYNNEI. Trimming cost V 6 bases and J 3 bases; bases outside gene matches: 5. In DNA form, the CDR3 reads TGTGCCAGCAGCCGGGACAGGGAGTACACTGAAGCTTTCTTT. Its translation is CASSRDREYTEAFF.

Ten or more counts support this clonotype. The chain carries TRBV7-2 and TRBJ2-3, with 8 bases fitting TRBD2. Trimming cost V 5 bases and J 6 bases; bases outside gene matches: 13. Germline values: CDR1 SGHTA, CDR2 FQGNSA. The CDR3 has 16 amino acids. The CDR3 here is CASSPRGGGRMDTQYF. Written as DNA, the CDR3 is TGTGCCAGCAGCCCCCGGGGGGGCGGGAGAATGGATACGCAGTATTTT.

This clonotype occurred many times. The chain couples TRBV5-1 to TRBJ2-7, with D maybe TRBD1 (5 bases). Trimming shortened V by 0 bases and J by 7 bases, and 20 bases separated the two germline ends. CDR1 is SGHRS and CDR2 is YFSETQ in the germline V gene. This CDR3 is built from 16 residues. The CDR3 DNA reads as TGCGCCAGCAGCTTGGGGGCGACAGAACAATTATGGGAGCAGTACTTC. Protein product: CASSLGATEQLWEQYF.